The clone carrying this TCR beta chain was seen a single time. Its antigen remains unknown. The data derive from a study of T cell responses to AZD1222 COVID-19 vaccine. Study-level findings and limits: Compared with day 0, the breadth and depth of the Spike-specific TCR repertoire rose significantly after two doses of AZD1222.

V was cut by 2 bases and J by 0 bases, with 13 bases left in between. Germline V gives CDR1 MGHRA, CDR2 YSYEKL. The CDR3 covers 16 residues. The assay was immunoSEQ multiplex PCR, and TCRdb's table has in-frame clones only and misses some. The repertoire holds about 150,000 clones, with 92% as singletons. The rearrangement uses TRBV4-1 and TRBJ1-1, with a weak D call TRBD1 (6 bases). This TCR came from an adult who received the AZD1222 COVID-19 vaccine. The specimen was peripheral blood, collected 28 days after the second AZD1222 dose. CDR3 in amino acids: CASSQFVGQLNTEAFF. The CDR3 DNA sequence: TGCGCCAGCAGCCAATTTGTTGGACAGCTGAACACTGAAGCTTTCTTT.